What follows are 32 T cell receptor beta chains derived from one specimen sequenced in a study of early T cells in non-severe SARS-CoV-2 infection. TCRdb used MiXCR to reprocess the 5' RACE reads, holding one entry per CDR3 protein. The table records 97,000 or so distinct CDR3 sequences, 10% to 15% of them present only once. Sequencing input: whole blood. These receptors were obtained from an adult who was a healthcare worker with PCR-confirmed SARS-CoV-2 infection or an uninfected control (not recorded which).

The V and J genes are TRBV28 and TRBJ1-5; no firm D call. From germline, CDR1 is MDHEN and CDR2 SYDVKM. V lost 3 bases and J lost 3, with 12 bases in between. The CDR3 length is 15 residues. CDR3 coding DNA: TGTGCCAGCAGTTTTGAGGGCCAGCACAATCAGCCCCAGCATTTT. This gives the protein CASSFEGQHNQPQHF.

The chain recombines TRBV7-9 with TRBJ2-1; 7 nucleotides line up with TRBD2. J gave up 8 bases and V 5 bases, and 15 bases lay outside the gene matches. The length of the CDR3 is 16 residues. Germline assignment: CDR1 SEHNR and CDR2 FQNEAQ (reference sequence). CDR3 in DNA: TGTGCCAGCAGCCTCACCCTGCGGGAGTATATCGATGAGCAGTTCTTC. This sequence encodes CASSLTLREYIDEQFF.

This clonotype was observed a few times. The chain is built from TRBV11-2 and TRBJ2-7; D may be TRBD2 (5 bases). CDR1 and CDR2 (germline): SGHAT, FQNNGV. The CDR3 runs 16 residues. V was cut by 5 bases and J by 2 bases, with 19 bases left in between. The CDR3, as DNA: TGTGCCAGCAGCCCTCCCCCCCGCGGGCGCGCCTACGAGCAGTACTTC. It yields the protein CASSPPPRGRAYEQYF.

In this sample, this clonotype turned up a few times. This sequence joins TRBV27 and TRBJ2-7; D perhaps matches TRBD1 (5 bases). This CDR3 comprises 14 residues. Germline CDR1 is MNHEY and CDR2 is SMNVEV (reference sequence). V was shortened by 2 bases and J by 2 bases, with 10 bases between the two germline ends. CDR3 loop: CASSLKDTAYEQYF. DNA for the CDR3: TGTGCCAGCAGTTTAAAGGACACCGCCTACGAGCAGTACTTC.

This clonotype was observed many times. The gene calls are TRBV10-3 and TRBJ2-7, with 9 bases matching TRBD1. Looked up from germline, CDR1 is ENHRY and CDR2 is SYGVKD. The CDR3 spans 14 residues. V lost 2 bases and J lost 5; bases outside the gene matches: 4. The CDR3 here is CAISEPDRGNEQYF. CDR3 nucleotides: TGTGCCATCAGTGAGCCTGACAGGGGGAACGAGCAGTACTTC.

This clonotype has at least ten counts. The chain employs TRBV5-8 and TRBJ2-1; 8 bases fit TRBD2. Germline CDR1 SGHTS, CDR2 YDEGEE. The CDR3 covers 15 residues. The V and J ends lost 5 bases and 7 bases, in that order; junction bases with no gene match: 11. The CDR3 coding sequence is TGTGCCAGCAGTCATCTCGGGGGGGTGAATAATGAGCAGTTCTTC. This codes for CASSHLGGVNNEQFF. Variable domain in full (rest from reference TRBV5-8 and TRBJ2-1): EAGVTQSPTHLIKTRGQQATLRCSPISGHTSVYWYQQALGLGLQFLLWYDEGEERNRGNFPPRFSGRQFPNYSSELNVNALELEDSALYLCASSHLGGVNNEQFFGPGTRLTVL.

This clonotype was picked up many times. The CDR3 DNA reads TGTGCCATCAGGCGGACAGGGGGCCGGGGTGAGCAGTTCTTC. It encodes CAIRRTGGRGEQFF. This chain links TRBV10-3 with TRBJ2-1; 11 bases match TRBD1. The CDR3 sequence is 14 residues long. V lost 6 bases to trimming and J lost 9 bases; unmatched junction nucleotides: 7. The germline V gene encodes CDR1 ENHRY and CDR2 SYGVKD.

This clonotype has only a few counts. The chain is built from TRBV7-3 and TRBJ2-3; a possible D gene is TRBD2 (5 bases). Trimming pared 4 bases from V and 1 base from J, leaving 15 bases between. The CDR3 length is 16 residues. Germline CDR1 and CDR2: SGHTA and FQGTGA. Here the CDR3 reads CASSSWTKEGTDTQYF. CDR3 DNA sequence: TGTGCCAGCAGCTCTTGGACCAAGGAGGGCACAGATACGCAGTATTTT.

This clonotype was recorded at least ten times. The chain employs TRBV27 and TRBJ2-7; TRBD2 matches 7 bases. CDR1 is MNHEY, CDR2 SMNVEV, per germline (reference sequence). Trimming at V came to 4 bases and at J to 2 bases, leaving 8 bases not matched to a gene. This CDR3 is 15 amino acids long. The CDR3 region is CASSSPPGGTYEQYF. The CDR3 nucleotides read TGTGCCAGCAGTTCCCCCCCGGGAGGTACCTACGAGCAGTACTTC.

A note on this clonotype: Since the CDR3 does not end with the conserved phenylalanine or tryptophan, this likely comes from a read error. The rearrangement joins TRBV5-1 to TRBJ2-7; D may be TRBD1 or TRBD2 (5 bases each). Looked up from germline, CDR1 is SGHRS and CDR2 is YFSETQ. There are 17 residues in the CDR3. V lost 0 bases and J lost 3, with 19 bases in between. The CDR3 reads CASSLAYPIGALYEQYS. Here the CDR3 DNA reads TGCGCCAGCAGCTTGGCCTACCCAATCGGGGCCCTCTACGAGCAGTACTCC.

The chain carries TRBV28 and TRBJ1-2; D uncertain. CDR1 is MDHEN, CDR2 SYDVKM, per germline. With 3 bases removed from V and 6 bases from J, the gap between germline ends came to 14 bases. The CDR3 is 14 residues long. CDR3 protein: CASSFGLGGNGYTF. The CDR3 DNA sequence: TGTGCCAGCAGTTTTGGTCTCGGAGGAAATGGCTACACCTTC.

To note about this clonotype: At one end the junction does not follow the germline gene, possibly because of a read error. V is TRBV6-2 or TRBV6-3 and J is TRBJ2-2, with D possibly matching TRBD2 (6 bases). Germline V gene sequence: CDR1 MNHEY, CDR2 SVGEGT. The CDR3 runs to 14 residues. CDR3 nucleotides: TGTGTCAGCGGATCCGGGACTCCCTCCGGGGAGCTGTTTTTT. Translated: CVSGSGTPSGELFF.

Written as DNA, the CDR3 is TGCAGCGTTGTAGCAGATACGCAGTATTTT. Translation gives CSVVADTQYF. This sequence joins TRBV29-1 and TRBJ2-3; D is ambiguous. This CDR3 spans 10 amino acids. V gave up 4 bases and J gave up 4 bases, with 3 bases separating them. Germline V gene lookup returns CDR1 SQVTM and CDR2 ANQGSEA.

The DNA for the CDR3 is TGCAGCGTTCGTTGGGTCGACAATGAGCAGTTCTTC. Translation: CSVRWVDNEQFF. The chain carries TRBV29-1 and TRBJ2-1, with D unresolved. From germline, CDR1 is SQVTM and CDR2 ANQGSEA. CDR3 length equals 12 residues. V was cut by 5 bases and J by 5 bases, with 10 bases left in between.

This clonotype was observed a handful of times. This rearrangement joins TRBV4-1 to TRBJ2-3, with 7 bases fitting TRBD2. The V segment lost 2 bases and the J segment 1 base; nucleotides outside the gene matches: 6. The CDR3 has 16 amino acids. From germline, CDR1 is MGHRA and CDR2 YSYEKL. The CDR3 is CASSQWGGDGTDTQYF. Written as DNA, the CDR3 is TGCGCCAGCAGCCAATGGGGGGGAGATGGCACAGATACGCAGTATTTT.

There are a few counts of this clonotype. The chain recombines TRBV30 with TRBJ1-2, with a weak D call TRBD1 (5 bases). V was clipped by 4 bases and J by 4 bases, with 13 bases between them. Germline loops: CDR1 GTSNPN, CDR2 SVGIG (reference sequence). This CDR3 region has 13 residues. The CDR3 loop reads CAWKAGPAYGYTF. DNA for the CDR3: TGTGCCTGGAAGGCAGGGCCAGCCTATGGCTACACCTTC.

The sample holds many counts of this clonotype. The rearrangement joins TRBV15 to TRBJ2-7; 8 positions agree with TRBD1. Germline V lookup: CDR1 LNHNV, CDR2 YYDKDF (reference sequence). With V trimmed by 0 bases and J by 3 bases, 13 bases remained unmatched. The CDR3 extends over 18 amino acids. In DNA form, the CDR3 reads TGTGCCACCAGCAGAGAGGGGATTTCAGGACAGGGCTTCTACGAGCAGTACTTC. It specifies CATSREGISGQGFYEQYF.

On this clonotype itself: A read error may produce the germline difference seen at one junction end. The rearrangement joins TRBV6-1 to TRBJ2-3; D is unclear. The CDR3 is 12 residues long. Germline V lookup: CDR1 MNHNS, CDR2 SASEGT. CDR3 region: CASLVDTYTQYF. As DNA, the CDR3 is TGTGCCAGCCTGGTTGACACATATACGCAGTATTTT.

This clonotype came up many times. V gene TRBV9 combines with J gene TRBJ1-2; D not resolved. V lost 1 base and J lost 5, with 12 bases in between. The CDR3 sequence is 14 residues long. CDR1 and CDR2 from the germline V gene are SGDLS and YYNGEE. The CDR3 region has the DNA TGTGCCAGCAGCGTAAATTACGGCGATTATGGCTACACCTTC. Translation: CASSVNYGDYGYTF.

This clonotype was observed many times. The CDR3 region has the DNA TGTGCCAGCAGTTACCTTAGCGGGCCAGCCTACGAGCAGTACTTC. Translating it yields CASSYLSGPAYEQYF. V gene TRBV9 combines with J gene TRBJ2-7; 7 bases align to TRBD2. There are 15 residues in the CDR3. J was trimmed by 2 bases and V by 5 bases; bases with no gene match: 10. The V gene's germline CDR1 is SGDLS and CDR2 YYNGEE. Looking up the rest from reference TRBV9 and TRBJ2-7 gives the full variable domain: DSGVTQTPKHLITATGQRVTLRCSPRSGDLSVYWYQQSLDQGLQFLIQYYNGEERAKGNILERFSAQQFPDLHSELNLSSLELGDSALYFCASSYLSGPAYEQYFGPGTRLTVT.

V and J are TRBV4-1 and TRBJ2-2; D might be TRBD2 (6 bases). CDR3 size: 14 residues. Trimming took 10 bases from V and 4 from J, leaving 16 bases between them. Germline assignment: CDR1 MGHRA and CDR2 YSYEKL. The CDR3: CATAGTRTTGELFF. CDR3 nucleotide sequence: TGCGCCACCGCGGGAACGCGAACCACCGGGGAGCTGTTTTTT.

The chain employs TRBV7-2 and TRBJ2-5; the D call may be TRBD1 or TRBD2 (5 bases each). There are 12 residues in the CDR3. Germline values: CDR1 SGHTA, CDR2 FQGNSA. Between the trimmed V and J ends, which lost 6 bases and 5 bases, there was a span of 10 bases. CDR3 amino acids: CASRGTGETQYF. In DNA form, the CDR3 reads TGTGCCAGCAGGGGGACGGGCGAGACCCAGTACTTC.

As to this clonotype: This could be a read error, since a much larger clone is one nucleotide away. The chain recombines TRBV12-3 or TRBV12-4 with TRBJ2-1; no clear D gene. The CDR3 is 13 amino acids. This chain's CDR3 is CTSSFWARFEQFF. The CDR3, as DNA: TGTACCAGCAGTTTTTGGGCGCGGTTTGAGCAGTTCTTC.

In this sample, this clonotype turned up many times. This chain uses TRBV20-1 with TRBJ2-7; D uncertain. CDR3 size: 14 residues. The germline gives CDR1 DFQATT, CDR2 SNEGSKA (reference sequence). V shed 0 bases and J shed 9 bases, with 18 bases lying between them. This CDR3 reads CSARDGQSASGQYF. The CDR3 DNA reads as TGCAGTGCTAGAGATGGGCAATCCGCCTCTGGGCAGTACTTC.

This clonotype was seen ten or more times. The V call is TRBV30, the J call TRBJ2-1; unclear D gene. There are 12 residues in the CDR3. Germline V gene sequence: CDR1 GTSNPN, CDR2 SVGIG (reference sequence). V shed 5 bases and J shed 0 bases, with 5 bases lying between them. This chain's CDR3 is CAWGSSYNEQFF. The CDR3 nucleotides are TGTGCCTGGGGTAGCTCCTACAATGAGCAGTTCTTC.

This clonotype was observed a few times. The gene calls are TRBV28 and TRBJ2-7; D may be TRBD1 (5 bases). V was shortened by 2 bases and J by 2 bases, with 19 bases between the two germline ends. The CDR3 extends over 17 amino acids. Germline V lookup: CDR1 MDHEN, CDR2 SYDVKM. The CDR3 here is CASSLRARGLYPYEQYF. The CDR3 region has the DNA TGTGCCAGCAGTTTAAGAGCTAGGGGTCTTTACCCCTACGAGCAGTACTTC. The full variable domain, in which reference TRBV28 and TRBJ2-7 provide the parts outside the CDR3, is DVKVTQSSRYLVKRTGEKVFLECVQDMDHENMFWYRQDPGLGLRLIYFSYDVKMKEKGDIPEGYSVSREKKERFSLILESASTNQTSMYLCASSLRARGLYPYEQYFGPGTRLTVT.

This clonotype has only a few counts. This chain connects TRBV28 to TRBJ2-7; D is perhaps TRBD2 (6 bases). The V gene's germline CDR1 is MDHEN and CDR2 SYDVKM. Trimming pared 3 bases from V and 6 bases from J, leaving 12 bases between. The CDR3 runs 13 residues. In DNA, the CDR3 is TGTGCCAGCAGTTTGGGGGGAACGGGCGAGCAGTACTTC. As protein: CASSLGGTGEQYF.

This rearrangement joins TRBV5-4 to TRBJ2-3; D might be TRBD2 (6 bases). Germline V gives CDR1 SGHNT, CDR2 YYREEE (reference sequence). The CDR3 is 14 residues long. V lost 2 bases and J lost 4, with 11 bases in between. CDR3 DNA: TGTGCCAGCAGCTTAACGGGGAGGTCAGATACGCAGTATTTT. Amino acid sequence: CASSLTGRSDTQYF.

This clonotype was seen at least ten times. The genes are TRBV5-8 and TRBJ1-5; D remains unclear. V was pared by 2 bases and J by 4 bases, with 10 bases between. The CDR3 runs 14 residues. Germline V gene data show CDR1 as SGHTS and CDR2 as YDEGEE. The CDR3 spells CASSFRPGNQPQHF. CDR3 DNA: TGTGCCAGCAGCTTTCGTCCTGGGAATCAGCCCCAGCATTTT.

This clonotype was seen repeatedly, ten times or more. This chain uses TRBV3-1 with TRBJ2-2; TRBD1 aligns across 8 bases. The V gene's germline CDR1 is LGHDT and CDR2 YNNKEL (reference sequence). The length of the CDR3 is 15 residues. The V gene end was trimmed by 5 bases and the J gene end by 4 bases; junction bases not matched to a gene: 6. The CDR3 loop is CASSARGPGTGELFF. For the CDR3, the DNA is TGTGCCAGCAGCGCCAGGGGGCCGGGCACCGGGGAGCTGTTTTTT.

This clonotype was observed a handful of times. V usage is TRBV12-3 or TRBV12-4 and J usage is TRBJ2-1; D gene uncertain. The CDR3 loop spans 14 amino acids. V lost 5 bases and J lost 5, with 13 bases in between. The CDR3 coding sequence is TGTGCCAGCAGTCCGCCAGAAAAAAACAATGAGCAGTTCTTC. Translated: CASSPPEKNNEQFF.

This clonotype was counted many times. The chain joins TRBV20-1 to TRBJ2-7; 8 bases align to TRBD2. In germline, CDR1 is DFQATT, CDR2 SNEGSKA (reference sequence). The CDR3 consists of 14 residues. V shed 5 bases and J 3 bases; nucleotides not matched to a gene: 9. The CDR3 nucleotides read TGCAGTGCTCAAACCGGGACTAGGAACTACGAGCAGTACTTC. Encoded protein: CSAQTGTRNYEQYF.